This TCR beta chain was documented in a study of shared clonotypes between healthy human individuals. V lost 6 bases and J lost 6; bases outside the gene matches: 9. Germline V gives CDR1 LNHDA, CDR2 SQIVND (reference sequence). The CDR3 has 14 residues. This clone has a handful of counts. Profiling relied on immunoSEQ multiplex PCR, and the TCRdb table lists in-frame clones only, not all of them. The profile shows approximately 350,000 clones, around 72% of them singletons. The J gene is TRBJ1-2, the V gene TRBV19; TRBD1 matches 8 bases. This TCR was sampled from a man aged 25 to 45 in good health. Sequenced material: memory CD4+ T cells sorted from blood. The subset is: CD45RA-negative fraction. CDR3: CASRSQGAFDGYTF. DNA for the CDR3: TGTGCCAGTAGGTCCCAGGGGGCGTTCGATGGCTACACCTTC.